This T cell receptor beta chain appears in the sequencing data of a study of T cells in Graves' hyperthyroidism and ophthalmopathy. Study outcomes and limitations: Ophthalmopathy got predicted by the model a median approximately 6.4 months before its onset. Clonotypes that were expanded in thyroid above 0.001 mostly appeared in blood too.

This clonotype came up a few times. Its cognate antigen is unknown. The study left out patients who had uncontrolled infection, other autoimmune disease, pregnancy or lactation. Roughly 9.1 ml of fresh peripheral blood supplied the PBMCs. Amplified regions were TCR beta CDR3 sequences from RNA transcripts. HTBI primers were used for first-round RT-PCR of the TCR CDR3. From the multiplex PCR reads, TCRdb called clonotypes with MiXCR, one entry per CDR3 protein. The data contain 750,000 to 950,000 distinct CDR3 sequences, around 39% of them singletons. This TCR was sampled from a man between 18 and 29 years old with Graves' hyperthyroidism. The sample was blood.

CDR3 sequence (DNA): TGTGCCAGCAGTTACACGACCTCCGGGATCTACGAGCAGTACTTC. Protein: CASSYTTSGIYEQYF. The J gene is TRBJ2-7, the V gene TRBV6-5; tentatively, D is TRBD2 (5 bases). The CDR3 covers 15 residues. Trimming cost V 2 bases and J 3 bases, with 14 bases left between them. Germline V gene lookup returns CDR1 MNHEY and CDR2 SVGAGI.